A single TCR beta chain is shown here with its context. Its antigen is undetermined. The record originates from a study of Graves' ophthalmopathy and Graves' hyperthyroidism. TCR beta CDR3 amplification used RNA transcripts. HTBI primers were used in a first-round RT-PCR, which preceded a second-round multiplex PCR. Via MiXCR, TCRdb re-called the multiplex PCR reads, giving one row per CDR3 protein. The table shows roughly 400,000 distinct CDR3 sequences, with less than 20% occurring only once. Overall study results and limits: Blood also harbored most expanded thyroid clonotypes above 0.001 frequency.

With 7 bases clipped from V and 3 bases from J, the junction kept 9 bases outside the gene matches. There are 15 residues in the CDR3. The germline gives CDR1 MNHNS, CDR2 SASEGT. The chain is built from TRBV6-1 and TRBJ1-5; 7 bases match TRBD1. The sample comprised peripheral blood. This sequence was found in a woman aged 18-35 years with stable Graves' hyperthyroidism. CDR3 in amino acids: CASIPPGGLNQPQHF. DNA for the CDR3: TGTGCCAGCATCCCTCCAGGGGGGCTCAATCAGCCCCAGCATTTT.